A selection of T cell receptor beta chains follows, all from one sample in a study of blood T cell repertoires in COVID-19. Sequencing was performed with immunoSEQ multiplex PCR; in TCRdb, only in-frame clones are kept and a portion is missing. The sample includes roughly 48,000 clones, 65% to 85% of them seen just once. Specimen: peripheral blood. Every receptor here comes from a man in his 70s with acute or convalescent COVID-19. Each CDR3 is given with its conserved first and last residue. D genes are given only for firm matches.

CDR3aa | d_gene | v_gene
CAWTSRETQYF | NA | TRBV30
CASHTGTGYEAFF | TRBD1 | TRBV19
CASSFRAGGVEQFF | TRBD2 | TRBV27
CASTPLLASPGELFF | NA | TRBV7-6
CASSQERQTNEKLFF | NA | TRBV4-2
CASSRRGASYEQYF | NA | TRBV25-1
CASSPGIGQLNTGELFF | NA | TRBV18
CASSAQGGSPHF | TRBD1 | TRBV25-1
CASSPSGGEEAFF | NA | TRBV7-3
CASTQGLSQPQHF | NA | TRBV6-5
CASSFTADREQPQHF | TRBD1 | TRBV7-2
CASSRLAGFYTGELFF | TRBD2 | TRBV14
CASSLAGQFTGEAFF | NA | TRBV5-8
CASRAGTGVEYEQYF | TRBD1 | TRBV10-1
CATEKGGTGELFF | NA | TRBV11-3
CASSLLQGYEQYF | NA | TRBV28
CASSIRRDNSYEQYF | NA | TRBV19
CASSVEAEGNTIYF | NA | TRBV9
CASSLREGNQPQHF | NA | TRBV6-4
CASSQGAPVETQYF | NA | TRBV3-1/TRBV3-2
CASSAGLAGGVGELFF | TRBD2 | TRBV7-3
CASSPPGSGYSPLHF | NA | TRBV19
CASLARGGSSVGELFF | TRBD2 | TRBV5-4
CASTGVDEAFF | NA | TRBV5-5
CASSQEWASGSYEQYF | TRBD2 | TRBV3-1/TRBV3-2
CAISPGGNTEAFF | NA | TRBV10-3
CATSNADRVVVETQYF | TRBD1 | TRBV15
CASSSTIQGTGELFF | TRBD1 | TRBV7-2
CASSRGFQETQYF | NA | TRBV5-5
CASSADRGVTGTIYF | TRBD1 | TRBV5-6
CASSPPGRGGEQYF | NA | TRBV18
CASRSSGRSTDTQYF | TRBD2 | TRBV7-3
CASMPRGGGSPLHF | NA | TRBV3-1/TRBV3-2
CASSVGAGGGSYEQYF | TRBD2 | TRBV9
CASSLAQNYGYTF | NA | TRBV7-9
CSASRVQQFF | NA | TRBV20-1
CASSRAGGHQGEQYF | NA | TRBV7-2
CASSQVGAQSEQYF | NA | TRBV4-3
CASSLSGGGTDSPLHF | NA | TRBV5-4
CATSDPGGRTDTQYF | NA | TRBV24-1
CASSFSGQGYGYTF | TRBD1 | TRBV7-2
CASSQDRASPREQFF | NA | TRBV4-3
CASSQRGRADNQPQHF | NA | TRBV6-2/TRBV6-3
CASSAGDNRPPVYNEQFF | NA | TRBV7-2
CASSPSSSSGNTIYF | NA | TRBV18
CASSFERRDTQYF | NA | TRBV27
CASSFSAGGPETQYF | TRBD2 | TRBV28
CASSPLARGTGELFF | NA | TRBV18
CASSAGGADNEKLFF | NA | TRBV28
CASSIQGAGYGYTF | TRBD1 | TRBV18
CASSEGGVDNSPLHF | NA | TRBV9
CSVARGIAKNIQYF | TRBD1 | TRBV29-1
CASSQGGQGNYGYTF | TRBD1 | TRBV4-1
CASSDLDRDTQYF | TRBD1 | TRBV10-2
CASRDLGLAGDNEQFF | TRBD2 | TRBV5-1
CAWSVLATPNGELFF | NA | TRBV30
CASSLESGNTIYF | NA | TRBV11-2
CASSPTGVRETQYF | TRBD1 | TRBV5-1
CAWSGRGAYNSPLHF | NA | TRBV30